These 17 T cell receptor beta chains originate from one sample sequenced in a study of blood T cell repertoires in COVID-19. Measured with immunoSEQ multiplex PCR; TCRdb has only the in-frame clones, and not every one. This table has 250,000 to 350,000 clones, around 86% appearing once. The sample was peripheral blood. Receptors were obtained from a woman aged 25 to 39 with active or convalescent COVID-19.

V and J are TRBV4-1 and TRBJ2-1, with 9 positions matching TRBD2. Looked up from germline, CDR1 is MGHRA and CDR2 is YSYEKL. The CDR3 is made up of 15 amino acids. The junction had 7 bases not matched to a gene; V was cut back by 0 bases and J by 10 bases. The CDR3: CASSQEQRGAPEQFF. CDR3 nucleotide sequence: TGCGCCAGCAGCCAAGAACAGCGGGGGGCCCCGGAGCAGTTCTTC.

This chain uses TRBV19 with TRBJ2-3, with 9 bases identical to TRBD2. The CDR3 spans 14 residues. Losses at the gene ends were 5 bases for V and 3 bases for J; bases not matched to a gene: 3. Germline V CDR1 and CDR2: LNHDA, SQIVND (reference sequence). DNA for the CDR3: TGTGCCAGTAGTGCGGGGGGGGCGACAGATACGCAGTATTTT. Its protein product is CASSAGGATDTQYF.

The rearrangement links TRBV4-3 to TRBJ2-1, with D perhaps matching TRBD2 (5 bases). Trimming stripped 0 bases from V and 15 bases from J, with 15 bases between. The length of the CDR3 is 13 residues. CDR1 is LGHNA and CDR2 is YSLEER in the germline V gene. In DNA form, the CDR3 reads TGCGCCAGCAGCCAAGATCTAGGACTGCCCCGGTTCTTC. Amino acid sequence: CASSQDLGLPRFF.

The chain uses TRBV19 and TRBJ2-7; D possibly corresponds to TRBD2 (5 bases). Germline V CDR1 and CDR2: LNHDA, SQIVND (reference sequence). V was cut by 3 bases and J by 0 bases, with 9 bases left in between. The CDR3 is 14 amino acids. This CDR3 reads CASSITGNSYEQYF. DNA of the CDR3: TGTGCCAGTAGTATCACCGGGAACTCCTACGAGCAGTACTTC.

The V and J genes are TRBV3-1 (or the pseudogene TRBV3-2) and TRBJ2-5, with D unclear. Germline assignment: CDR1 LGHDT and CDR2 YNNKEL (reference sequence). V shed 2 bases and J shed 4 bases, with 8 bases lying between them. CDR3 length: 13 amino acids. The CDR3 region is CASSQNTGETQYF. As DNA, the CDR3 is TGTGCCAGCAGCCAAAATACGGGAGAGACCCAGTACTTC.

The genes are TRBV12-3 or TRBV12-4 and TRBJ2-3, with D possibly matching TRBD1 (5 bases). The V gene lost 4 bases and the J gene lost 5 bases, with 10 bases spanning the gap. This CDR3 has 13 residues. CDR3 in amino acids: CASSSRGEDTQYF. CDR3 DNA: TGTGCCAGCAGTTCAAGGGGCGAAGATACGCAGTATTTT.

This chain connects TRBV5-1 to TRBJ1-1; 9 bases agree with TRBD1. This CDR3 comprises 14 residues. V was pared by 4 bases and J by 5 bases, with 6 bases of the junction left unmatched. Germline V CDR1 and CDR2: SGHRS, YFSETQ. The CDR3 loop is CASSRQGGDTEAFF. The CDR3 DNA reads TGCGCCAGCAGCCGACAGGGGGGCGATACTGAAGCTTTCTTT.

The rearrangement joins TRBV6-5 to TRBJ2-2, with D maybe TRBD2 (6 bases). Germline V gene lookup returns CDR1 MNHEY and CDR2 SVGAGI. The V end was cut by 4 bases, the J end by 6 bases, with 6 bases between. The CDR3 is made up of 12 amino acids. In DNA, the CDR3 is TGTGCCAGCAGTTCGGGGGCCGGGGAGCTGTTTTTT. It is translated as CASSSGAGELFF.

The V call is TRBV24-1, the J call TRBJ2-3; 10 bases are shared with TRBD2. CDR3 length equals 21 residues. Germline V gene lookup returns CDR1 KGHDR and CDR2 SFDVKD. Unmatched junction bases numbered 20, after V lost 4 bases and J lost 2 bases. The CDR3 loop is CATSDPGFGLAGDAYTDTQYF. CDR3 sequence (DNA): TGTGCCACCAGTGACCCCGGGTTCGGGCTAGCGGGGGACGCGTACACAGATACGCAGTATTTT.

The rearrangement uses TRBV3-1 (or the pseudogene TRBV3-2) and TRBJ2-5, with 12 bases that match TRBD2. Germline V lookup: CDR1 LGHDT, CDR2 YNNKEL (reference sequence). This CDR3 is 16 amino acids long. Trimming removed 2 bases from V and 6 bases from J; junction bases left unmatched: 7. The CDR3 nucleotides read TGTGCCAGCAGCCAAAGACTAGCGGGGGAGGTCCAGACCCAGTACTTC. Amino acid sequence: CASSQRLAGEVQTQYF.

This chain joins TRBV25-1 and TRBJ1-1; a weak D match, TRBD1 (5 bases). This CDR3 spans 13 amino acids. Germline assignment: CDR1 MGHDK and CDR2 SYGVNS. Trimming cost V 7 bases and J 1 base, with 10 bases left between them. CDR3 loop: CASKGHKNTEAFF. In DNA, the CDR3 is TGTGCCAGCAAAGGACACAAGAACACTGAAGCTTTCTTT.

The chain couples TRBV5-1 to TRBJ2-3, with TRBD2 as a possible D gene (7 bases). Trimming stripped 6 bases from V and 3 bases from J, with 17 bases between. This CDR3 region has 15 residues. Looked up from germline, CDR1 is SGHRS and CDR2 is YFSETQ. The CDR3 loop reads CASTKRGGTTDTQYF. The CDR3 DNA follows: TGCGCCAGCACTAAAAGGGGGGGCACTACAGATACGCAGTATTTT.

This CDR3 is CASSEPRGTGSSLTYGYTF. In nucleotides, the CDR3 is TGTGCCAGCAGTGAACCGCGGGGGACAGGGTCGTCACTCACTTATGGCTACACCTTC. The rearrangement links TRBV6-1 to TRBJ1-2; 9 bases are shared with TRBD1. This CDR3 contains 19 residues. Trimming cost V 2 bases and J 5 bases; bases outside gene matches: 18. The germline gives CDR1 MNHNS, CDR2 SASEGT.

J is TRBJ1-5 and V is TRBV19; a weak D match, TRBD1 (5 bases). The CDR3 is 15 amino acids. The germline gives CDR1 LNHDA, CDR2 SQIVND (reference sequence). Trimming shortened V by 5 bases and J by 7 bases, and 18 bases separated the two germline ends. The CDR3 bases are TGTGCCAGTAGTTCCGGGACTTCCCCCGGCCAGCCCCAGCATTTT. This sequence encodes CASSSGTSPGQPQHF.

The V call is TRBV28, the J call TRBJ2-7, with a possible D match to TRBD1 (6 bases). V gave up 5 bases and J gave up 7 bases, with 12 bases separating them. CDR1 MDHEN and CDR2 SYDVKM come from the germline V gene. The CDR3 runs 12 residues. CDR3 in DNA: TGTGCCAGCAGTCCCATAACAGGGGAGCAGTACTTC. Its protein is CASSPITGEQYF.

This chain joins TRBV5-1 and TRBJ1-3; D not resolved. From germline, CDR1 is SGHRS and CDR2 YFSETQ. Deletions cut 0 bases from V and 0 bases from J, with 7 bases between. The CDR3 runs to 15 residues. The CDR3 region is CASSLGESSGNTIYF. The CDR3 bases are TGCGCCAGCAGCTTGGGAGAGAGCTCTGGAAACACCATATATTTT.

V gene TRBV13 combines with J gene TRBJ2-6, with TRBD1 identical over 10 bases. The V gene end was trimmed by 7 bases and the J gene end by 0 bases; junction bases not matched to a gene: 15. The germline V gene encodes CDR1 PRHDT and CDR2 FYEKMQ (reference sequence). This CDR3 region has 20 residues. The CDR3 coding sequence is TGTGCCAGCATTAGGACAGGACAGGGGGTTTCCCTCTCTGGGGCCAACGTCCTGACTTTC. Translation gives CASIRTGQGVSLSGANVLTF. Full variable domain (outside the CDR3, taken from reference TRBV13 and TRBJ2-6): AAGVIQSPRHLIKEKRETATLKCYPIPRHDTVYWYQQGPGQDPQFLISFYEKMQSDKGSIPDRFSAQQFSDYHSELNMSSLELGDSALYFCASIRTGQGVSLSGANVLTFGAGSRLTVL.